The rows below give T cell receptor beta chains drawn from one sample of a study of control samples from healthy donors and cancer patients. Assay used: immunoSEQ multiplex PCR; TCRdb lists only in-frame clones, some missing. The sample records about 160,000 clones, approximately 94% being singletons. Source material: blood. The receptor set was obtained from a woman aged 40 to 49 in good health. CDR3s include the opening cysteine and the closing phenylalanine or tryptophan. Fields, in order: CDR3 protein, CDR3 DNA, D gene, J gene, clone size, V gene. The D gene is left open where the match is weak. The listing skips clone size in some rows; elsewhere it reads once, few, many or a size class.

CDR3 protein: CATSRDPDTYNSPLHF; CDR3 DNA: TGTGCCACCAGCAGAGATCCGGACACCTATAATTCACCCCTCCACTTT; D gene: .; J gene: TRBJ1-6; clone size: .; V gene: TRBV15
CDR3 protein: CASSEDSYGYTF; CDR3 DNA: TGTGCCAGCAGTGAAGACAGCTATGGCTACACCTTC; D gene: .; J gene: TRBJ1-2; clone size: .; V gene: TRBV2
CDR3 protein: CASSLGQGFGSDTQYF; CDR3 DNA: TGTGCCAGCAGCTTAGGACAGGGGTTTGGGTCAGATACGCAGTATTTT; D gene: TRBD1; J gene: TRBJ2-3; clone size: .; V gene: TRBV7-9
CDR3 protein: CAWSRPGTGGYEQYF; CDR3 DNA: TGTGCCTGGAGTCGCCCCGGGACAGGGGGCTACGAGCAGTACTTC; D gene: TRBD1; J gene: TRBJ2-7; clone size: .; V gene: TRBV30
CDR3 protein: CASSGWTASRNTIYF; CDR3 DNA: TGTGCCAGCAGTGGCTGGACAGCTTCTCGAAACACCATATATTTT; D gene: .; J gene: TRBJ1-3; clone size: .; V gene: TRBV2
CDR3 protein: CASSLEQDTYEQYF; CDR3 DNA: TGCGCCAGCAGCTTGGAACAGGACACCTACGAGCAGTACTTC; D gene: .; J gene: TRBJ2-7; clone size: .; V gene: TRBV5-1
CDR3 protein: CASSLGTDKAFF; CDR3 DNA: TGTGCCAGCAGCTTGGGCACAGACAAAGCTTTCTTT; D gene: .; J gene: TRBJ1-1; clone size: .; V gene: TRBV7-9
CDR3 protein: CAWIIAGWGDTQYF; CDR3 DNA: TGTGCCTGGATCATAGCGGGGTGGGGAGATACGCAGTATTTT; D gene: TRBD2; J gene: TRBJ2-3; clone size: .; V gene: TRBV30
CDR3 protein: CASSQDGAQSNEKLFF; CDR3 DNA: TGTGCCAGCAGCCAAGACGGCGCCCAGTCCAATGAAAAACTGTTTTTT; D gene: .; J gene: TRBJ1-4; clone size: .; V gene: TRBV4-2
CDR3 protein: CASSSGTGGAISSYNEQFF; CDR3 DNA: TGTGCCAGCAGTTCCGGGACAGGGGGTGCCATTAGCTCCTACAATGAGCAGTTCTTC; D gene: TRBD1; J gene: TRBJ2-1; clone size: .; V gene: TRBV6-2/TRBV6-3
CDR3 protein: CASSAETPNEKLFF; CDR3 DNA: TGTGCCAGCAGCGCGGAGACACCTAATGAAAAACTGTTTTTT; D gene: .; J gene: TRBJ1-4; clone size: .; V gene: TRBV9
CDR3 protein: CASSPLWGRNTEAFF; CDR3 DNA: TGTGCCAGCAGCCCCCTCTGGGGGCGGAACACTGAAGCTTTCTTT; D gene: .; J gene: TRBJ1-1; clone size: .; V gene: TRBV11-2
CDR3 protein: CASSQRTSPSTGELFF; CDR3 DNA: TGTGCCAGCAGTCAACGGACTAGTCCGAGCACCGGGGAGCTGTTTTTT; D gene: TRBD2; J gene: TRBJ2-2; clone size: few; V gene: TRBV6-2/TRBV6-3
CDR3 protein: CSAIAVPDTQYF; CDR3 DNA: TGCAGCGCGATTGCAGTGCCAGATACGCAGTATTTT; D gene: .; J gene: TRBJ2-3; clone size: .; V gene: TRBV29-1
CDR3 protein: CASKTTRDRGNTIYF; CDR3 DNA: TGTGCCAGCAAAACGACCAGGGACAGGGGAAACACCATATATTTT; D gene: TRBD1; J gene: TRBJ1-3; clone size: .; V gene: TRBV6-5
CDR3 protein: CASSAQGTGYNTGELFF; CDR3 DNA: TGTGCCAGCAGCGCCCAAGGGACAGGGTATAACACCGGGGAGCTGTTTTTT; D gene: TRBD1; J gene: TRBJ2-2; clone size: .; V gene: TRBV7-9
CDR3 protein: CSVREWNTEAFF; CDR3 DNA: TGCAGCGTTAGGGAGTGGAACACTGAAGCTTTCTTT; D gene: .; J gene: TRBJ1-1; clone size: .; V gene: TRBV29-1
CDR3 protein: CASSFRGNYGYTF; CDR3 DNA: TGTGCCAGCAGCTTCAGGGGAAACTATGGCTACACCTTC; D gene: .; J gene: TRBJ1-2; clone size: .; V gene: TRBV7-2